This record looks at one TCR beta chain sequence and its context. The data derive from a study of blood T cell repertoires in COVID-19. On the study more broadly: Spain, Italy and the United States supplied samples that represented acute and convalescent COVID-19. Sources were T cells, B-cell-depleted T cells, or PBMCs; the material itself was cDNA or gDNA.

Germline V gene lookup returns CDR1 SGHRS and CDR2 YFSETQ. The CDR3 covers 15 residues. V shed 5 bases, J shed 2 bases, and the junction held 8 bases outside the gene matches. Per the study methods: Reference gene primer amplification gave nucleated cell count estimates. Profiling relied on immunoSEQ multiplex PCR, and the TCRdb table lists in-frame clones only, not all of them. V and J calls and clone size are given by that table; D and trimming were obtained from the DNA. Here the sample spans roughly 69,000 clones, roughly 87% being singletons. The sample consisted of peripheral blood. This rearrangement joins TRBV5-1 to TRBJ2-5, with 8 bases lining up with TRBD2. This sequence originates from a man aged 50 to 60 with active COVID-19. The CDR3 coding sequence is TGCGCCAGCAGTGACCCCGGGGGGGGACAAGAGACCCAGTACTTC. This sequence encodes CASSDPGGGQETQYF.